This TCR beta chain was obtained from a study of cytomegalovirus exposure and HLA in healthy donors. In the study overall: Across a few hundred genotyped donors, approximately 80% landed in the Caucasian-associated ancestry cluster.

The PCR had 60 Vbeta and 13 Jbeta primers. TCRdb's copy holds only in-frame clones and misses some; the assay was immunoSEQ multiplex PCR. Of approximately 150,000 clones in the sample, roughly 83% were seen once. Germline V gene lookup returns CDR1 SGHDT and CDR2 YYEEEE. CDR3 length: 15 amino acids. J gave up 5 bases and V 1 base, and 3 bases lay outside the gene matches. Regarding the study as a whole: Associated with HLA alleles at 0.05 false discovery rate in a later analysis were around 17,000 TCR beta sequences. A link between a missense DCLRE1C variant and TCR beta V- and J-gene trimming emerged from a later analysis. Through in vitro validation, a few CMV-associated chains were shown to be specific for CMV antigens.

In this sample, this clone turned up once. Its target is not known. The TCR originated in a young man in good health and CMV-seronegative. The chain joins TRBV5-6 to TRBJ2-2; 9 bases align to TRBD1. Sequenced: PBMCs. CDR3: CASSLTGGATGELFF. Here the CDR3 DNA reads TGTGCCAGCAGCTTGACAGGGGGCGCGACCGGGGAGCTGTTTTTT.